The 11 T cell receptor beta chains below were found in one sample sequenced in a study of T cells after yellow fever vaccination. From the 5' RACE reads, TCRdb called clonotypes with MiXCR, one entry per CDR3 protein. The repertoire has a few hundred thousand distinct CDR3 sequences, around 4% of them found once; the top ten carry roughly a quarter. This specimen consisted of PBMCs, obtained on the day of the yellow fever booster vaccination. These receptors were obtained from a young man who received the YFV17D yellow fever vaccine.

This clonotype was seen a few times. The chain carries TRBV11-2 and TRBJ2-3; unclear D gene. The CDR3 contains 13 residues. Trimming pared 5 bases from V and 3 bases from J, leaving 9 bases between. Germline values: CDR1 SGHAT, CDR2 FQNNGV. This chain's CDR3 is CASSHRPTDTQYF. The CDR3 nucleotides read TGTGCCAGCAGCCACCGACCAACAGATACGCAGTATTTT.

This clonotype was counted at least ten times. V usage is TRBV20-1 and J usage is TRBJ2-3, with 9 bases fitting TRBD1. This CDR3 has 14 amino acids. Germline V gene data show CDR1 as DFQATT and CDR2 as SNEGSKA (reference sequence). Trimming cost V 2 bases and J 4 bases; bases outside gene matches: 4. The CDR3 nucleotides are TGCAGTGCTAGACACAGGGGGCGGGCAGATACGCAGTATTTT. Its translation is CSARHRGRADTQYF.

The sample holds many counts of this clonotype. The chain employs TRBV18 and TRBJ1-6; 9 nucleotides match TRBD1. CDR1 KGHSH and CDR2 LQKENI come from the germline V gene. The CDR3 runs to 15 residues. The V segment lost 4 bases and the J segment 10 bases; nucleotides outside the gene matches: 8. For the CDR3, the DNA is TGTGCCAGCTCACGCGGGACAGGGTTGGACTCACCCCTCCACTTT. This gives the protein CASSRGTGLDSPLHF.

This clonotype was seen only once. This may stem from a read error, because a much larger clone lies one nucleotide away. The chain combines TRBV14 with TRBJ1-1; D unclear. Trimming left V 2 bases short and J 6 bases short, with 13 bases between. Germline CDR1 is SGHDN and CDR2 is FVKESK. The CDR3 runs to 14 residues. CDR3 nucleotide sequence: TGTGCCAGCAGCCAACAGGTGTTGTTGGCTGAAGCTTTCTTT. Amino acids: CASSQQVLLAEAFF.

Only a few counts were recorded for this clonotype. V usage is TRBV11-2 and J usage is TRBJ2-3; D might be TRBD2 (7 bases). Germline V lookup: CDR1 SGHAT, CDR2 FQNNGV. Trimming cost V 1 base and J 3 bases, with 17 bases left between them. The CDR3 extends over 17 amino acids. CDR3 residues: CASSLAPRGAATDTQYF. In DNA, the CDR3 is TGTGCCAGCAGCTTAGCCCCTCGGGGGGCGGCGACAGATACGCAGTATTTT.

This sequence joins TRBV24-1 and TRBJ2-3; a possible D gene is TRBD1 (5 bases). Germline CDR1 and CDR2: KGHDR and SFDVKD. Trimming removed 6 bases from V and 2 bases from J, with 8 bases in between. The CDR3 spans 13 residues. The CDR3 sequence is CATSKQDTDTQYF. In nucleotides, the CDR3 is TGTGCCACCAGTAAACAGGACACAGATACGCAGTATTTT.

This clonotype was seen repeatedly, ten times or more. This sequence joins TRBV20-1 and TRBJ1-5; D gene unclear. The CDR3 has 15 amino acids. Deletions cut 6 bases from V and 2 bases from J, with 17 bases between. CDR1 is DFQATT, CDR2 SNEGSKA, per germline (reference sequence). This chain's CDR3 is CSAPAGLRGNQPQHF. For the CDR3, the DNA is TGCAGTGCCCCTGCGGGCCTACGGGGCAATCAGCCCCAGCATTTT.

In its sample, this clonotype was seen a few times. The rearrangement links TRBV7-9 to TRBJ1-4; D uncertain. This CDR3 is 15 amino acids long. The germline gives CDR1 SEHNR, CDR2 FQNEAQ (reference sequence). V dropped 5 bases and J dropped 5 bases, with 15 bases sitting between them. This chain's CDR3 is CASSLAGTANEKLFF. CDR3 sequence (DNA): TGTGCCAGCAGCCTCGCTGGAACCGCAAATGAAAAACTGTTTTTT. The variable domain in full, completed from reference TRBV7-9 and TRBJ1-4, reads DTGVSQNPRHKITKRGQNVTFRCDPISEHNRLYWYRQTLGQGPEFLTYFQNEAQLEKSRLLSDRFSAERPKGSFSTLEIQRTEQGDSAMYLCASSLAGTANEKLFFGSGTQLSVL.

The CDR3, as DNA: TGTGCCAGCAGCTTTGGGGGTGGAAACACCATATATTTT. It specifies CASSFGGGNTIYF. This chain links TRBV7-2 with TRBJ1-3; possibly TRBD1 for D (5 bases). From germline, CDR1 is SGHTA and CDR2 FQGNSA. CDR3 length: 13 amino acids. Trimming stripped 3 bases from V and 3 bases from J, with 6 bases between.

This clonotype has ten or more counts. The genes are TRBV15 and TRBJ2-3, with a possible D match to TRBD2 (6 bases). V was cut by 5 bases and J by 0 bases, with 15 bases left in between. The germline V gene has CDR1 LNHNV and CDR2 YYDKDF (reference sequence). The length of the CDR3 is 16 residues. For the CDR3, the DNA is TGTGCCACCAGCCCGGAAGAGGCGGGGAGCACAGATACGCAGTATTTT. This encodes CATSPEEAGSTDTQYF.

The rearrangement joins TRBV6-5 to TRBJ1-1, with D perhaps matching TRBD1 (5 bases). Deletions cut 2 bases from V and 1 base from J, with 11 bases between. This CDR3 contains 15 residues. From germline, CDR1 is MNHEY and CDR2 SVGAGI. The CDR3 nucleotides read TGTGCCAGCAGTTACGAGTATACAGGGAACACTGAAGCTTTCTTT. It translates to CASSYEYTGNTEAFF.